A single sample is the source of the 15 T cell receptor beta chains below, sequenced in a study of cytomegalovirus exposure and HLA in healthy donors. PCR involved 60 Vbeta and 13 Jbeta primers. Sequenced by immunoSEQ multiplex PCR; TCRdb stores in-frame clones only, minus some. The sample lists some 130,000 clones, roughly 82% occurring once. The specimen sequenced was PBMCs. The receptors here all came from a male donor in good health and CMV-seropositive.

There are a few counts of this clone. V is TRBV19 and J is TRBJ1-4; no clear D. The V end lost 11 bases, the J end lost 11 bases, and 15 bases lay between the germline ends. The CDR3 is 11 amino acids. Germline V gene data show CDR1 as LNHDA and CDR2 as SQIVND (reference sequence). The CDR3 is CAGSTGWKLFF. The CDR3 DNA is TGTGCCGGGAGCACGGGGTGGAAACTGTTTTTT.

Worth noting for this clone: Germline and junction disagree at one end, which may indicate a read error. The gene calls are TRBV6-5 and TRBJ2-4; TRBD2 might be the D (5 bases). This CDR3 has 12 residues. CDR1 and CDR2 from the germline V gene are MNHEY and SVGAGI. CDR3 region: CASSSEGNSQYF. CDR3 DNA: TGTGCCAGCAGCTCTGAGGGAAACAGTCAGTACTTC.

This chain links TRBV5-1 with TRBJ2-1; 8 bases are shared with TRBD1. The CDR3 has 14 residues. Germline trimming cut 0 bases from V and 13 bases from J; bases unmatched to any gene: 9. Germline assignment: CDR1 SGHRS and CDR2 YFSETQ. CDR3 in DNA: TGCGCCAGCAGCTTGGCCTACGACAGGGGATTACAGTTCTTC. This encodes CASSLAYDRGLQFF.

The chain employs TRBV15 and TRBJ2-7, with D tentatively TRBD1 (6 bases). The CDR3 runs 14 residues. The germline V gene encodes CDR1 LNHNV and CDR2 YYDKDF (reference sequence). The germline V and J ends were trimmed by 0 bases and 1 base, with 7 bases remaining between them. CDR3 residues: CATSREGTSYEQYF. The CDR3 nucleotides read TGTGCCACCAGCAGAGAAGGGACATCCTACGAGCAGTACTTC.

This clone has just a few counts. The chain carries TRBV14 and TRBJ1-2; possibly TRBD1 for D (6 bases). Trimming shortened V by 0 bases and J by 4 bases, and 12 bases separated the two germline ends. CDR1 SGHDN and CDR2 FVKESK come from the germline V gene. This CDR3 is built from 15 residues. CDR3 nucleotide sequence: TGTGCCAGCAGCCAAGATTTCACAGGGTCCTATGGCTACACCTTC. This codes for CASSQDFTGSYGYTF.

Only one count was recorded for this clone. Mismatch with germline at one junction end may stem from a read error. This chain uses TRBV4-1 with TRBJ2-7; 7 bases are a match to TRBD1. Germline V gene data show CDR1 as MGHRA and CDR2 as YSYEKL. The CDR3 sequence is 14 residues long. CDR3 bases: TGCGCCAACAGCTTCCGGGACAGAACTTACGAGCAGTACTTC. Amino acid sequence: CANSFRDRTYEQYF.

CDR3 coding DNA: TGTGCCGGCCGGACAGGGTTGGAAGAAAAACTGTTTTTT. It specifies CAGRTGLEEKLFF. The genes are TRBV2 and TRBJ1-4; 8 bases map to TRBD1. Germline V CDR1 and CDR2: SNHLY, FYNNEI. The V segment lost 11 bases and the J segment 8 bases; nucleotides outside the gene matches: 10. The length of the CDR3 is 13 residues. Supplemented by reference TRBV2 and TRBJ1-4, the full variable domain reads EPEVTQTPSHQVTQMGQEVILRCVPISNHLYFYWYRQILGQKVEFLVSFYNNEISEKSEIFDDQFSVERPDGSNFTLKIRSTKLEDSAMYFCAGRTGLEEKLFFGSGTQLSVL.

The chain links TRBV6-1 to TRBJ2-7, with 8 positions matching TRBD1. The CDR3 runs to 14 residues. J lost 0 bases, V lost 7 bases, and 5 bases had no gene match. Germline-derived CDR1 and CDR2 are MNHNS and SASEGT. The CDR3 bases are TGTGCCAGCAACCGGGACAGGAGCTCCTACGAGCAGTACTTC. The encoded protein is CASNRDRSSYEQYF.

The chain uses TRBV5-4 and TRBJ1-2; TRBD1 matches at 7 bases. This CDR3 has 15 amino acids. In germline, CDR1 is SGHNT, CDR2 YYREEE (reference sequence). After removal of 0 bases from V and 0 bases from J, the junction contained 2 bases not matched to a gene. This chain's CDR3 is CASSLGDRANYGYTF. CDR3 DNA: TGTGCCAGCAGCTTGGGGGACAGAGCTAACTATGGCTACACCTTC.

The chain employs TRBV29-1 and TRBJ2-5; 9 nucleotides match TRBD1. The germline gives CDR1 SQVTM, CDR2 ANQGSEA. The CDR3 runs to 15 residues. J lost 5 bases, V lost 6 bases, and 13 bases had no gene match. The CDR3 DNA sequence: TGCAGCGTCACCCCGGGGACAGGGACTGACGAGACCCAGTACTTC. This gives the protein CSVTPGTGTDETQYF.

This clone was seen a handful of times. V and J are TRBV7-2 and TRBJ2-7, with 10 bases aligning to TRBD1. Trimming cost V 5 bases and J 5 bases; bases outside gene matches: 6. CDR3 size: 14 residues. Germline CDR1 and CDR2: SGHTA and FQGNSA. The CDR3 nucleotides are TGTGCCAGCAGCAGCCGGGACAGGGGCCACGAGCAGTACTTC. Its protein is CASSSRDRGHEQYF.

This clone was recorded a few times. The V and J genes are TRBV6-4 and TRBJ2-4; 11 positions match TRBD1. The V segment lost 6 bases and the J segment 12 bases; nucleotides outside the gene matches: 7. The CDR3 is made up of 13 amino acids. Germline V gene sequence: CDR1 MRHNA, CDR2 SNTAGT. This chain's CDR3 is CASSRDRGDSQYF. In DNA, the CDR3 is TGTGCCAGCAGCCGGGACAGGGGGGACAGTCAGTACTTC.

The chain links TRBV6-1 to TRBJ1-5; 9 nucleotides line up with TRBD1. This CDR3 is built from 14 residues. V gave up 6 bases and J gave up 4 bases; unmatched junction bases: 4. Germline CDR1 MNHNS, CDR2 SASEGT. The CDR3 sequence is CASSLQGANQPQHF. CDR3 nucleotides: TGTGCCAGCAGCTTACAGGGGGCGAATCAGCCCCAGCATTTT.

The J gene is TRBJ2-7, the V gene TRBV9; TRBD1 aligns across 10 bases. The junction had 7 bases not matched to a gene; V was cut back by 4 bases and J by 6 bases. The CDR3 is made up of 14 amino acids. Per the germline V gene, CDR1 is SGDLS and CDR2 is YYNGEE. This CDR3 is CASSTRQGASEQYF. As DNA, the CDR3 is TGTGCCAGCAGCACCCGACAGGGGGCCAGCGAGCAGTACTTC.

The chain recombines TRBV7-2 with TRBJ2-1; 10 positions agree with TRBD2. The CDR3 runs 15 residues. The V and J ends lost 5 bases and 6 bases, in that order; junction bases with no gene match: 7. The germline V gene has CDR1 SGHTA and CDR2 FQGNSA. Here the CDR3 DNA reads TGTGCCAGCAGCCAGCGGGGGGGCAGGTTCAATGAGCAGTTCTTC. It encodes CASSQRGGRFNEQFF.